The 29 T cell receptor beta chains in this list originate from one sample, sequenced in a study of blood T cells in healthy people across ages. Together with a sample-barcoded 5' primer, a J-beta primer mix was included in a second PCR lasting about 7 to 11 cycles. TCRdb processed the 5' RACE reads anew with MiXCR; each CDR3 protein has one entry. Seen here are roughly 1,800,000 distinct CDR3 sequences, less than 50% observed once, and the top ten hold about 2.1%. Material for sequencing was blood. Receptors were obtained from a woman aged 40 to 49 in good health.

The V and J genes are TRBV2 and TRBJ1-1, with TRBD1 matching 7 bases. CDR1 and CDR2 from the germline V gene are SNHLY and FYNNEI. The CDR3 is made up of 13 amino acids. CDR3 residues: CVPGEGASSEAFF. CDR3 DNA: TGTGTCCCAGGGGAGGGGGCTTCGAGTGAAGCTTTCTTT.

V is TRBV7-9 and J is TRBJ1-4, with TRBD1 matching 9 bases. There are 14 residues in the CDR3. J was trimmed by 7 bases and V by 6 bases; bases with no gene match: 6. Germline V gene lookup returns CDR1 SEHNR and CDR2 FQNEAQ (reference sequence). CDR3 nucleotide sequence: TGTGCCAGCAGACCCGGGACAGGGTTTGAAAAACTGTTTTTT. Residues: CASRPGTGFEKLFF.

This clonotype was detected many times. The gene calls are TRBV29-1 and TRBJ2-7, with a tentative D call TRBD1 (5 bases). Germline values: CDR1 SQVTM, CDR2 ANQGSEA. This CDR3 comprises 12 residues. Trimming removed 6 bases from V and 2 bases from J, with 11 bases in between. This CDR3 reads CSVTQGPYEQYF. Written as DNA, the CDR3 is TGCAGCGTGACCCAGGGTCCCTACGAGCAGTACTTC.

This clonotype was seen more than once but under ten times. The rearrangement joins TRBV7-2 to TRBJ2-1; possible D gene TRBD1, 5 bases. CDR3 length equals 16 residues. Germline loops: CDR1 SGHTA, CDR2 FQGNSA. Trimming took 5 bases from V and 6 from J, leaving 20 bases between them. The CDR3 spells CASSPQWSQVSNEQFF. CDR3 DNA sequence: TGTGCCAGCAGCCCCCAGTGGTCACAGGTTTCCAATGAGCAGTTCTTC.

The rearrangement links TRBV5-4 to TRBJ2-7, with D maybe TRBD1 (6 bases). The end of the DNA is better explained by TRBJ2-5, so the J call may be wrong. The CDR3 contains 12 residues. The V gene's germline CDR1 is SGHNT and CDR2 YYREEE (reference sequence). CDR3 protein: CASKDQGETQYF. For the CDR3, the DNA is TGTGCCAGCAAAGATCAGGGGGAGACCCAGTACTTC.

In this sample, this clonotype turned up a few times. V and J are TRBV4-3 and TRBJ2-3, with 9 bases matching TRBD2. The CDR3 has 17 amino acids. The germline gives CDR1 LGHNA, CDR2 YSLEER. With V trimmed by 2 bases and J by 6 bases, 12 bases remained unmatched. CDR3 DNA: TGCGCCAGCAGCCAATGGTTCAATAGCGGGGGCTCGGATACGCAGTATTTT. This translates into CASSQWFNSGGSDTQYF.

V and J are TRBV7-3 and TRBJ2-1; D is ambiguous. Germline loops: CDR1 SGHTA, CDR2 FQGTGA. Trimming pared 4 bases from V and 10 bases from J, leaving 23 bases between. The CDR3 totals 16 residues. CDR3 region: CASSWTTGLPVREQFF. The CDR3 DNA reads TGTGCCAGCAGCTGGACGACGGGCCTTCCCGTCAGGGAGCAGTTCTTC.

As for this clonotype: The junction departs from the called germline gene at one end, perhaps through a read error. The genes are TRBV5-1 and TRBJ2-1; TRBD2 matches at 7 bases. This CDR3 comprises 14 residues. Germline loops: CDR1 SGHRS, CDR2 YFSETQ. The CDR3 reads CASRAGESYNEQFF. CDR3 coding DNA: TGTGCCAGCAGGGCGGGGGAATCCTACAATGAGCAGTTCTTC.

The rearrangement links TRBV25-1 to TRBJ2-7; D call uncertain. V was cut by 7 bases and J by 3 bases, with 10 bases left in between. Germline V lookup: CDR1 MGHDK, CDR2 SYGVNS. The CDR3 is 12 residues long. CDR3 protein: CASTAPNYEQYF. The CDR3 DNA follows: TGTGCCAGCACTGCCCCCAACTACGAGCAGTACTTC.

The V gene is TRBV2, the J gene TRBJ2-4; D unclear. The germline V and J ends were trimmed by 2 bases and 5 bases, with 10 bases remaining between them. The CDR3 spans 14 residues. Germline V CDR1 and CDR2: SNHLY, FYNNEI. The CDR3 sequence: CASSEPDHQNIQYF. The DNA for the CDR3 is TGTGCCAGCAGTGAACCGGACCATCAAAACATTCAGTACTTC.

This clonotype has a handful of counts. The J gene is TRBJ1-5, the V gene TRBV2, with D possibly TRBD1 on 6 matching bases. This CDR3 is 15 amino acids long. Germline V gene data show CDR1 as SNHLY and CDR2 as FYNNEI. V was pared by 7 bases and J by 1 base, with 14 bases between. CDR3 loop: CASNSQGSSNQPQHF. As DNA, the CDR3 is TGTGCCAGCAACTCACAGGGTTCAAGCAATCAGCCCCAGCATTTT.

CDR3 sequence: CASSSYGLEKAYEQYF. CDR3 coding DNA: TGTGCCAGCAGCTCGTACGGGCTCGAGAAGGCCTACGAGCAGTACTTC. The V and J genes are TRBV7-9 and TRBJ2-7, with D unresolved. Trimming cost V 4 bases and J 2 bases, with 18 bases left between them. Germline-derived CDR1 and CDR2 are SEHNR and FQNEAQ (reference sequence). The CDR3 is 16 amino acids. Supplemented by reference TRBV7-9 and TRBJ2-7, the full variable domain reads DTGVSQNPRHKITKRGQNVTFRCDPISEHNRLYWYRQTLGQGPEFLTYFQNEAQLEKSRLLSDRFSAERPKGSFSTLEIQRTEQGDSAMYLCASSSYGLEKAYEQYFGPGTRLTVT.

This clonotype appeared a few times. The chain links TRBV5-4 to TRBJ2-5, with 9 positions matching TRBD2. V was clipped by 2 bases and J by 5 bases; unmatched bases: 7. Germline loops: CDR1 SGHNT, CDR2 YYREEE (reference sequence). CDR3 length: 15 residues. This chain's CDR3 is CASSFMTSGSETQYF. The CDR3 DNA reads TGTGCCAGCAGCTTCATGACTAGCGGTTCGGAGACCCAGTACTTC.

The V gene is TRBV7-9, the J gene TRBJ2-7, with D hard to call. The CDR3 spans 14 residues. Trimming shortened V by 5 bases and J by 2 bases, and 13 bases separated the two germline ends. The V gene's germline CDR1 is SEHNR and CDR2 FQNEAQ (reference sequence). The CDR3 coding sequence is TGTGCCAGCAGCCCTCCAAGCGTACCCTACGAGCAGTACTTC. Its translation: CASSPPSVPYEQYF. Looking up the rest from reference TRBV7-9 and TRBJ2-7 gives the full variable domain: DTGVSQNPRHKITKRGQNVTFRCDPISEHNRLYWYRQTLGQGPEFLTYFQNEAQLEKSRLLSDRFSAERPKGSFSTLEIQRTEQGDSAMYLCASSPPSVPYEQYFGPGTRLTVT.

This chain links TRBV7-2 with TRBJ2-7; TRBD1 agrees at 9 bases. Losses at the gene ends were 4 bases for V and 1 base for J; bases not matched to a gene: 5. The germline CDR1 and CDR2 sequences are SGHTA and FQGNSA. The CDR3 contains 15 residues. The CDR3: CASSSPQGASYEQYF. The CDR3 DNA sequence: TGTGCCAGCAGCTCGCCACAGGGGGCTTCCTACGAGCAGTACTTC.

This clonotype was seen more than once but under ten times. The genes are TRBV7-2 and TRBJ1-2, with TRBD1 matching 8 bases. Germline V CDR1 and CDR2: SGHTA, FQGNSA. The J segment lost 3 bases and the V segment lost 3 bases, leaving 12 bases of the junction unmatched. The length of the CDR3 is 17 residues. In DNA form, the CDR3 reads TGTGCCAGCAGCTTTGTGGGCAGGGGGCGCAGGGACTATGGCTACACCTTC. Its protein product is CASSFVGRGRRDYGYTF.

CDR3 DNA sequence: TGCAGTGCTCTGAGACAGGTCGATAACTATGGCTACACCTTC. It specifies CSALRQVDNYGYTF. This chain connects TRBV20-1 to TRBJ1-2; perhaps TRBD1 as D (6 bases). Germline CDR1 DFQATT, CDR2 SNEGSKA (reference sequence). There are 14 residues in the CDR3. V lost 5 bases and J 1 base, leaving 14 bases between the germline ends.

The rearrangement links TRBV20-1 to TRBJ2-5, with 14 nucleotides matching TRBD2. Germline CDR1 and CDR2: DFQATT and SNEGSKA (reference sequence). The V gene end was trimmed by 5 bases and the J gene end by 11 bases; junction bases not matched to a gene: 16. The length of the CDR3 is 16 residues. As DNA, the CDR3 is TGCAGTGCTCCCCTGACTAGCGGGGGGGCCGGTAATGAGCAGTACTTC. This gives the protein CSAPLTSGGAGNEQYF.

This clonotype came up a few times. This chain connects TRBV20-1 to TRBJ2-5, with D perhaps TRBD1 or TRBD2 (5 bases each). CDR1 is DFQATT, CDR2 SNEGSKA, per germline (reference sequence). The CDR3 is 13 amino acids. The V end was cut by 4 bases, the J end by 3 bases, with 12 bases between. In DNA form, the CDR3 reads TGCAGTGCTAACTCCGGGACGGAAGAGACCCAGTACTTC. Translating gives CSANSGTEETQYF.

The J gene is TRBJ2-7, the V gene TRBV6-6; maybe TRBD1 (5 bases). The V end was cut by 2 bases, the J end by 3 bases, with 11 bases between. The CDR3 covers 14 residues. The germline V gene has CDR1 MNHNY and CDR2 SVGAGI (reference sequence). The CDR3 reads CASSYPTGVYEQYF. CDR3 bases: TGTGCCAGCAGTTACCCTACAGGTGTCTACGAGCAGTACTTC.

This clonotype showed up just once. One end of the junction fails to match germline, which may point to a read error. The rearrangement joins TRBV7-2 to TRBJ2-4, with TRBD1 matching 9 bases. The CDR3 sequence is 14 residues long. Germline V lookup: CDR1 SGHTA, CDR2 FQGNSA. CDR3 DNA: TGTGCCAGCAGCCAAGGCACAGGGGGCCCCGGGAGATTCTTC. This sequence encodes CASSQGTGGPGRFF.

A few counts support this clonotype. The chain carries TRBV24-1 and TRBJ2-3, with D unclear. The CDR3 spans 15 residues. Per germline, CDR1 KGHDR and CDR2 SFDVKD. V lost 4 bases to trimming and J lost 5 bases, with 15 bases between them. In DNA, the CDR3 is TGTGCCACCAGTGACTCCGGAGAGTTCAAAGATACGCAGTATTTT. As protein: CATSDSGEFKDTQYF.

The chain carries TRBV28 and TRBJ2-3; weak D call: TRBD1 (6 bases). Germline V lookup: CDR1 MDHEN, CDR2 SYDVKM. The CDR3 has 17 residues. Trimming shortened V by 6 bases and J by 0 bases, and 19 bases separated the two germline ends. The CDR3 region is CASRLTPGRGSTDTQYF. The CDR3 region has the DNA TGTGCCAGCAGACTCACCCCCGGCAGGGGAAGCACAGATACGCAGTATTTT.

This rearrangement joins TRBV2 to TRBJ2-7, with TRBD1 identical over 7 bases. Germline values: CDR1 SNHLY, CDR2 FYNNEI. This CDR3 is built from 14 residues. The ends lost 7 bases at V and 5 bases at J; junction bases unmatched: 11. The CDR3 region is CASTPDRTVDEQYF. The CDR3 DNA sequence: TGTGCCAGCACACCGGACAGGACCGTAGACGAGCAGTACTTC.

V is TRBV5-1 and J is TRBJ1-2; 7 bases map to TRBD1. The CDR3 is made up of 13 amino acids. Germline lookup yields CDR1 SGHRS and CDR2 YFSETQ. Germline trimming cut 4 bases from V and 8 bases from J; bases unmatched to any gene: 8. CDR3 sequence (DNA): TGCGCCAGCAGCCCCGAGGGGGCGCAAGGCTACACCTTC. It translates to CASSPEGAQGYTF.

CDR3 nucleotides: TGTGCCAGCAGTGAAGATAGCGGGGGGCTCACAGATACGCAGTATTTT. The encoded protein is CASSEDSGGLTDTQYF. The rearrangement links TRBV6-1 to TRBJ2-3, with 10 bases fitting TRBD2. The CDR3 totals 16 residues. The J segment lost 2 bases and the V segment lost 1 base, leaving 3 bases of the junction unmatched. Germline V lookup: CDR1 MNHNS, CDR2 SASEGT.

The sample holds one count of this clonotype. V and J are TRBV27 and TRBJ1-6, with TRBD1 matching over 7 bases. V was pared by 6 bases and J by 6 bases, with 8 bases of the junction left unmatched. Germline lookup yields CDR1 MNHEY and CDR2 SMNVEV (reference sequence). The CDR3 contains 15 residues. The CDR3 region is CASRPTQGGNSPLHF. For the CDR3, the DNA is TGTGCCAGCAGACCAACGCAGGGGGGTAATTCACCCCTCCACTTT.

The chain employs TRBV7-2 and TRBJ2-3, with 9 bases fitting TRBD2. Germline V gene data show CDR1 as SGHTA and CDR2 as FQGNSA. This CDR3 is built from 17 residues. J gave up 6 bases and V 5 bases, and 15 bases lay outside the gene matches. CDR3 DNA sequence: TGTGCCAGCAGCGTACAGACCGGGACTAGCCGGGTGGATACGCAGTATTTT. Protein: CASSVQTGTSRVDTQYF.

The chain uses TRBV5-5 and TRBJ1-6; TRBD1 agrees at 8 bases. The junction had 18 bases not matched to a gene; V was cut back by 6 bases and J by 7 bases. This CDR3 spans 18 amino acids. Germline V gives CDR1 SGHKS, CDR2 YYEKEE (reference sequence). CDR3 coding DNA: TGTGCCAGCATCATGAGTAGGCCAGGGGGCGCGAGGAATTCACCCCTCCACTTT. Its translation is CASIMSRPGGARNSPLHF.